The clone carrying this T cell receptor beta chain appeared many times. Antigen unknown. 5'RACE template switching produced TCR cDNA carrying a universal primer site and UMIs. TCRdb independently ran MiXCR on the 5' RACE reads; one entry per CDR3 protein. The table lists about 630,000 distinct CDR3 sequences, 9% to 15% of them singletons, with about 15% in the top ten. These data belong to a study of T cells after yellow fever vaccination. The wider study: SMART-Seq v4 Ultra Low Input prepared the low-cell-number fractions.

CDR3 length: 20 residues. Germline trimming cut 2 bases from V and 1 base from J; bases unmatched to any gene: 11. Looked up from germline, CDR1 is ENHRY and CDR2 is SYGVKD. Study-level points and caveats: Clonotypes appearing in both CD4 and CD8 compartments existed, and their share was small. At 95% to 98% for CD4 and 70% to 90% for CD8, most primary-vaccination clones showed up again after the booster.

The sequence was collected from a man aged 25-40 years who received the YFV17D yellow fever vaccine. This chain connects TRBV10-3 to TRBJ2-6; 10 nucleotides agree with TRBD2. The sequenced sample was PBMCs, obtained on the day of the yellow fever booster vaccination. This CDR3 is CAISEIPSSGRRSGANVLTF. DNA for the CDR3: TGTGCCATCAGTGAGATCCCTTCTAGCGGGAGAAGGTCTGGGGCCAACGTCCTGACTTTC.